This T cell receptor beta chain comes out of a study of vaccination and CD4 T cells after COVID-19. Cultured CD4+ T cell DNA underwent sequencing with the Oncomine TCR Beta short-read assay. From the PCR reads, TCRdb called clonotypes with MiXCR, one entry per CDR3 protein. The table has roughly 16,000 distinct CDR3 sequences, 45% to 50% seen once. Treatment given: roughly 10-day PBMC culture with coronavirus spike peptide pools or control peptides (ViraFEST assay). Researchers reported culturing around 2 million PBMCs per well with 10 IU/ml IL-2 and 8 to 10 ug/ml peptide pools. The germline V gene encodes CDR1 SGHDT and CDR2 YYEEEE. CDR3 size: 17 residues. Losses at the gene ends were 7 bases for V and 4 bases for J; bases not matched to a gene: 12. On this clonotype: The antigen is not known.

This sequence joins TRBV5-6 and TRBJ1-6, with 9 bases identical to TRBD1. Source material: CD4+ T cells from blood, cultured in vitro. The receptor comes from a human donor who had recovered from COVID-19. The CDR3 region is CASQPRQGQGYNSPLHF. The DNA for the CDR3 is TGTGCCAGCCAACCTCGCCAGGGACAGGGATATAATTCACCCCTCCACTTT.